This T cell receptor (beta chain) was recovered during a study of blood T cell repertoires in COVID-19. Looking at the study overall: COVID-19 samples from acute and convalescent phases originated in the United States, Italy and Spain.

Profiled with immunoSEQ multiplex PCR; TCRdb holds only in-frame clones, not every one. This sample has roughly 360,000 clones, with around four fifths found just once. The CDR3 has 21 residues. V lost 6 bases and J lost 0; bases outside the gene matches: 22. The germline CDR1 and CDR2 sequences are MNHEY and SMNVEV (reference sequence). The rearrangement joins TRBV27 to TRBJ1-1, with 10 bases that match TRBD1. The sample consisted of PBMCs or T cells enriched from blood (not recorded which). The source is a woman between 45 and 65 years old who had recovered from COVID-19. The CDR3, as DNA: TGTGCCAGCAGCCCCACTCCGGGACAGGGGCTGATCTTGAACTTGAACACTGAAGCTTTCTTT. Translating it yields CASSPTPGQGLILNLNTEAFF.